The clone carrying this T cell receptor (beta chain) was detected only a few times. Its antigen is still unknown. Germline trimming cut 1 base from V and 8 bases from J; bases unmatched to any gene: 7. The CDR3 consists of 15 residues. Germline values: CDR1 MGHRA, CDR2 YSYEKL. This specimen belongs to a study of vaccination effects on CD4 cells after COVID-19. Using immunoSEQ multiplex PCR, the repertoire was profiled, and TCRdb retains in-frame clones only, with some absent. This sample carries around 46,000 clones, around 70% of them seen once, and the ten largest clones take about 30%. In the ViraFEST assay, antigen-specific CD4+ clonotypes were identified by expansion after peptide-pool stimulation. Cells that had been cultured for less than eleven days were the source of isolated CD4+ T cells. PCR confirmed that the person was infected with SARS-CoV-2 between March and December 2020.

The rearrangement uses TRBV4-1 and TRBJ2-3; 9 nucleotides match TRBD2. The clonotype originates from a human donor who had a prior SARS-CoV-2 infection. This material consisted of CD4+ T cells from PBMCs cultured with a peptide pool, taken before COVID-19 vaccination. DNA of the CDR3: TGCGCCAGCAGCCAAGTTGCTAGCGGGGTGGGTACGCAGTATTTT. Translating it yields CASSQVASGVGTQYF.